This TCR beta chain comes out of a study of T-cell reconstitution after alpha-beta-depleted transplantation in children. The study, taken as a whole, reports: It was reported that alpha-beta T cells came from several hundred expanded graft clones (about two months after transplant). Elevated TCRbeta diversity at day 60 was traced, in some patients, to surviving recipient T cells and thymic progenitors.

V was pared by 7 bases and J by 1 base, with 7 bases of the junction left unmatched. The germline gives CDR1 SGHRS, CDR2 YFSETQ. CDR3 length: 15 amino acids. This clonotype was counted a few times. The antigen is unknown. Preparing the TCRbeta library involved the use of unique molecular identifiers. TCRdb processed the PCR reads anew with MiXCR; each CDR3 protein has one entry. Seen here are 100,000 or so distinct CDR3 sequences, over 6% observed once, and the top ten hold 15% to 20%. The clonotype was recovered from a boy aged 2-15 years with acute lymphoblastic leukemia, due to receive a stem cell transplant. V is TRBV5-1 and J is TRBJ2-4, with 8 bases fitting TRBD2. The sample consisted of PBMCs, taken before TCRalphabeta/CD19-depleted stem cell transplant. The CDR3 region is CASSDSGGAKNIQYF. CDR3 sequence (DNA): TGCGCCAGCTCGGATTCGGGGGGGGCCAAAAACATTCAGTACTTC.